This T cell receptor (beta chain) emerged from a study of blood T cell repertoires in COVID-19. Study context: COVID-19 samples, acute and convalescent, were from the United States, Italy and Spain.

The V gene's germline CDR1 is SGHNT and CDR2 YENEEA. V was clipped by 5 bases and J by 8 bases; unmatched bases: 7. CDR3 size: 14 residues. The protocol was immunoSEQ multiplex PCR, while the TCRdb copy is restricted to in-frame clones and leaves out a portion. The sample carries roughly 200,000 clones, 85% recorded once. Participant age was roughly 18 to 95 years, and participants resided in about 25 US areas. Clinical history as reported by participants underpinned cohort assignment. The specimen was PBMCs or T cells enriched from blood (not recorded which). The TCR sequence derives from a man aged 35 to 55 who had recovered from COVID-19. The chain uses TRBV11-3 and TRBJ1-2, with TRBD1 matching 11 bases. CDR3 sequence: CASSPGQGAGGYTF. Here the CDR3 DNA reads TGTGCCAGCAGCCCCGGACAGGGGGCAGGAGGCTACACCTTC. The variable domain in full, completed from reference TRBV11-3 and TRBJ1-2, reads EAGVVQSPRYKIIEKKQPVAFWCNPISGHNTLYWYLQNLGQGPELLIRYENEEAVDDSQLPKDRFSAERLKGVDSTLKIQPAELGDSAVYLCASSPGQGAGGYTFGSGTRLTVV.